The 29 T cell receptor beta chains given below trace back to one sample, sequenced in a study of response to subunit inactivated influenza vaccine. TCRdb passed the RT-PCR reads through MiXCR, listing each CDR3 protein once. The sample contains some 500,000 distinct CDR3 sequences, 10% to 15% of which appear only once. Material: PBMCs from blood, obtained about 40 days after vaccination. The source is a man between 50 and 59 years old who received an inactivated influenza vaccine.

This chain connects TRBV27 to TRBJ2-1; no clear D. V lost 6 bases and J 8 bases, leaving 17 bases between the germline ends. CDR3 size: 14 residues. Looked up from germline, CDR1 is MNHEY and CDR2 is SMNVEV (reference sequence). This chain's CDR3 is CASSSQYGMDEQFF. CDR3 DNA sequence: TGTGCCAGCAGCTCCCAATACGGTATGGATGAGCAGTTCTTC.

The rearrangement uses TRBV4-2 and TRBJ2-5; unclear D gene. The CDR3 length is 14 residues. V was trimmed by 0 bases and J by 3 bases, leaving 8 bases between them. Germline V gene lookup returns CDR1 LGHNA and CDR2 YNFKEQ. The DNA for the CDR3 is TGTGCCAGCAGCCAAGATCGGCTAGAAGAGACCCAGTACTTC. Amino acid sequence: CASSQDRLEETQYF.

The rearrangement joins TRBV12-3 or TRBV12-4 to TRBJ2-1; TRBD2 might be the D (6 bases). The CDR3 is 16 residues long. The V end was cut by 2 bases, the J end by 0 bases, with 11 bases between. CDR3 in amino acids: CASSLYAGSSYNEQFF. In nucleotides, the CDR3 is TGTGCCAGCAGTTTATACGCGGGGAGCTCCTACAATGAGCAGTTCTTC.

The CDR3 bases are TGTGCCAGCAGCATGAATGCGGGGGGGGCCGATGAGCAGTTCTTC. Protein: CASSMNAGGADEQFF. The gene calls are TRBV4-2 and TRBJ2-1; TRBD2 matches at 9 bases. The J segment lost 8 bases and the V segment lost 5 bases, leaving 10 bases of the junction unmatched. Per germline, CDR1 LGHNA and CDR2 YNFKEQ. The CDR3 extends over 15 amino acids.

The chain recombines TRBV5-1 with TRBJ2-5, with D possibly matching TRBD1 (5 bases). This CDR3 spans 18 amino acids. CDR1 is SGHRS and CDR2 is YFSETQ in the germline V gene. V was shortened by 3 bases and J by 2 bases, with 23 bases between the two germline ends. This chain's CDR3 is CASSSPYRYLKEQETQYF. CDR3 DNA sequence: TGCGCCAGCAGCTCACCCTACAGGTATTTGAAGGAACAAGAGACCCAGTACTTC.

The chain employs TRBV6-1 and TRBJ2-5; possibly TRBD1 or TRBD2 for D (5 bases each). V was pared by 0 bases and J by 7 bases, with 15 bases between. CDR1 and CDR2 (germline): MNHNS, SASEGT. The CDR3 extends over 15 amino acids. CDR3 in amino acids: CASSEALAGAGTQYF. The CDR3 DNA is TGTGCCAGCAGTGAAGCCCTGGCCGGGGCCGGGACCCAGTACTTC.

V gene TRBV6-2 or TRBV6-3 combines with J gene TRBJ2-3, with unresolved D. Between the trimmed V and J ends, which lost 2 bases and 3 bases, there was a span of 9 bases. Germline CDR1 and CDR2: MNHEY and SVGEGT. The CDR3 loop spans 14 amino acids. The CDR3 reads CASSYVGKTDTQYF. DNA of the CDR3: TGTGCCAGCAGTTACGTGGGGAAGACAGATACGCAGTATTTT.

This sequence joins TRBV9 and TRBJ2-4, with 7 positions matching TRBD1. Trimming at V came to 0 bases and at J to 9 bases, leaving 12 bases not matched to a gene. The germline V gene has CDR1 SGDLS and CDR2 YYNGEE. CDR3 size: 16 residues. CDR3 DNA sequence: TGTGCCAGCAGCGTAGGGATCTGGCAGGGGGAAGTCATTCAGTACTTC. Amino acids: CASSVGIWQGEVIQYF.

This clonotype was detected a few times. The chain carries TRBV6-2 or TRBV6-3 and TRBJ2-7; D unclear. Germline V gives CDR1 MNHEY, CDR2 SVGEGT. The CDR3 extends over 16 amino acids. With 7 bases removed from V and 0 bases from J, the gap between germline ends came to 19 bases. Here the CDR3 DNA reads TGTGCCAGCACCACCTTAAAGTCAGGAGTCTCCTACGAGCAGTACTTC. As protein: CASTTLKSGVSYEQYF.

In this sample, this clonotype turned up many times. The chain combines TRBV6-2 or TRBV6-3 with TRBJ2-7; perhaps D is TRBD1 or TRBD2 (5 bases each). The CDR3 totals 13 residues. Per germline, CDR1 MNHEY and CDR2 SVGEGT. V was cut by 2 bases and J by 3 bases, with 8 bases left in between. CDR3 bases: TGTGCCAGCAGTTACGGGACGAACTACGAGCAGTACTTC. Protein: CASSYGTNYEQYF.

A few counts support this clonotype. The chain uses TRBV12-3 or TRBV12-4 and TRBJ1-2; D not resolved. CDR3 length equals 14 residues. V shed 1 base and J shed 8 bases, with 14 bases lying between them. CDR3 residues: CASSLEGGMSGYTF. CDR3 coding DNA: TGTGCCAGCAGTTTAGAGGGTGGGATGTCCGGCTACACCTTC.

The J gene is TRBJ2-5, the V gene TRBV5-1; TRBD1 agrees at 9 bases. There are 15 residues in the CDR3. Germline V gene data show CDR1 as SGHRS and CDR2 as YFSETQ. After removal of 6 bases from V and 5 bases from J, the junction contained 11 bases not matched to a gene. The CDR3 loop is CASNLDRGAEETQYF. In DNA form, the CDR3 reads TGCGCCAGCAACTTAGACAGGGGGGCTGAGGAGACCCAGTACTTC.

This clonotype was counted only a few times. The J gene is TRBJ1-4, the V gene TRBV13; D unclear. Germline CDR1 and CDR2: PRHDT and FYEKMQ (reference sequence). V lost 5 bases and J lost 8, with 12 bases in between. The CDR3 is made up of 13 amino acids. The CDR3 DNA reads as TGTGCCAGCAGCCGAGCAGGAGGGGAAAAACTGTTTTTT. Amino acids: CASSRAGGEKLFF.

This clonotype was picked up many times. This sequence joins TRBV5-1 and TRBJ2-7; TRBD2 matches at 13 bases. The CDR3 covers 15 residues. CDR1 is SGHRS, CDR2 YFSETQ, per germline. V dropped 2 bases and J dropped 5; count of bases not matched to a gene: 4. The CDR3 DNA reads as TGCGCCAGCAGCTTATCCGGGACTAGCGGGAACGAGCAGTACTTC. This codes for CASSLSGTSGNEQYF.

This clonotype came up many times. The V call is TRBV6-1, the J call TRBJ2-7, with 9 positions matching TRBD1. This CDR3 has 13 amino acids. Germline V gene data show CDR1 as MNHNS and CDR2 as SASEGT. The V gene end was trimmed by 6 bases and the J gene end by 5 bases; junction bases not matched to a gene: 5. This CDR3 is CASSEQGANEQYF. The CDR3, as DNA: TGTGCCAGCAGCGAACAGGGGGCGAACGAGCAGTACTTC.

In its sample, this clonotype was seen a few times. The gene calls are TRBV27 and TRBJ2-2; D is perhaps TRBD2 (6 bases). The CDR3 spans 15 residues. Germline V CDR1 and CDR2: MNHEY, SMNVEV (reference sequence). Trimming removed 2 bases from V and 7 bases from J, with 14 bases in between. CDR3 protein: CASSLMGGGSGELFF. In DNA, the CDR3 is TGTGCCAGCAGTTTAATGGGAGGAGGGAGCGGGGAGCTGTTTTTT.

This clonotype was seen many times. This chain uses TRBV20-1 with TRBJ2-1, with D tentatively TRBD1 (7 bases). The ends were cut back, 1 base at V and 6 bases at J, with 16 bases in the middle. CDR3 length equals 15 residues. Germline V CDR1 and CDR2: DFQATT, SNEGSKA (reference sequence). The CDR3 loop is CSARAVTGRLNEQFF. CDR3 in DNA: TGCAGTGCTAGAGCAGTGACAGGGAGGCTCAATGAGCAGTTCTTC.

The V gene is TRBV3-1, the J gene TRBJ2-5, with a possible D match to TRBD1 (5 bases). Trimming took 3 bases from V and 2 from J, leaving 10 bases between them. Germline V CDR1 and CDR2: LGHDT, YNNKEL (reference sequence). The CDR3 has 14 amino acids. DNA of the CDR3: TGTGCCAGCAGCCATCGCCAGGGTCAAGAGACCCAGTACTTC. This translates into CASSHRQGQETQYF.

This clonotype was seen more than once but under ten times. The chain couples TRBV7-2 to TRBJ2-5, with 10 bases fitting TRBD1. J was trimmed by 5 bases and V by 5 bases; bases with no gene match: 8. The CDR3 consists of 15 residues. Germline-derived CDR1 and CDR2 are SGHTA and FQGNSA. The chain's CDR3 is CASSGRTGGYETQYF. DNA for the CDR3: TGTGCCAGCAGCGGACGGACAGGGGGTTACGAGACCCAGTACTTC.

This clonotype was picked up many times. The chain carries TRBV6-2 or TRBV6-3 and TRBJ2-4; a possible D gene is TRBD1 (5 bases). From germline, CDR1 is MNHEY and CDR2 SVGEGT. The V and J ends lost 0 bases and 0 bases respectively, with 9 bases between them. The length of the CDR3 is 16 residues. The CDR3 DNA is TGTGCCAGCAGTTACTCGACAGTTATAGCCAAAAACATTCAGTACTTC. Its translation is CASSYSTVIAKNIQYF.

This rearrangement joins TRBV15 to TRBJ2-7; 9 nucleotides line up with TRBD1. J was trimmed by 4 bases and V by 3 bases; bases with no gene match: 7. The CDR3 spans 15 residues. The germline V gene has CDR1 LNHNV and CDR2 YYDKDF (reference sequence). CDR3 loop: CATSREPGQGYEQYF. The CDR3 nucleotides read TGTGCCACCAGCAGGGAACCGGGACAGGGTTACGAGCAGTACTTC.

DNA for the CDR3: TGCAGTGCCCACAGACTAGCGGGAGGGAACGAGCAGTACTTC. It translates to CSAHRLAGGNEQYF. The V call is TRBV20-1, the J call TRBJ2-7; 14 positions agree with TRBD2. The germline V gene encodes CDR1 DFQATT and CDR2 SNEGSKA (reference sequence). CDR3 length: 14 amino acids. J gave up 5 bases and V 6 bases, and 6 bases lay outside the gene matches.

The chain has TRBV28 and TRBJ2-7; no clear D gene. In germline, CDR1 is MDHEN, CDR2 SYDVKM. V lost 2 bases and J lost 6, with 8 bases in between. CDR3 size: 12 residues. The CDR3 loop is CASSLRATEQYF. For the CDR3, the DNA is TGTGCCAGCAGTTTACGAGCGACCGAGCAGTACTTC. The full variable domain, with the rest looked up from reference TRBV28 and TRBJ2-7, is DVKVTQSSRYLVKRTGEKVFLECVQDMDHENMFWYRQDPGLGLRLIYFSYDVKMKEKGDIPEGYSVSREKKERFSLILESASTNQTSMYLCASSLRATEQYFGPGTRLTVT.

For the CDR3, the DNA is TGTGCCAGCAGTTACTCTAAGCGGGAGTTCGCCTACGAGCAGTACTTC. Its protein is CASSYSKREFAYEQYF. The gene calls are TRBV6-2 or TRBV6-3 and TRBJ2-7; 8 positions agree with TRBD2. This CDR3 has 16 residues. Per germline, CDR1 MNHEY and CDR2 SVGEGT. J lost 2 bases, V lost 0 bases, and 6 bases had no gene match.

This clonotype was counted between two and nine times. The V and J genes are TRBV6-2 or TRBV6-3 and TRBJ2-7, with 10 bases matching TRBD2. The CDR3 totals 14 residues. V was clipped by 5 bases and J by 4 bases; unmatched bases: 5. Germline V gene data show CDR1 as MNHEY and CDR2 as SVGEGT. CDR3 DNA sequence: TGTGCCAGCAGTACGACTAGCGGGCCATACGAGCAGTACTTC. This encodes CASSTTSGPYEQYF.

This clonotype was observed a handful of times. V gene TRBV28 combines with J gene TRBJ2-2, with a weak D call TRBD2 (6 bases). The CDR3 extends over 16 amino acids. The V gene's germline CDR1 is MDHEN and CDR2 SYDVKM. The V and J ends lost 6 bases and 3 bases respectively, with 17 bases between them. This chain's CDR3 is CASSPLGGIDTGELFF. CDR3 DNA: TGTGCCAGCAGCCCCCTCGGGGGAATTGACACCGGGGAGCTGTTTTTT.

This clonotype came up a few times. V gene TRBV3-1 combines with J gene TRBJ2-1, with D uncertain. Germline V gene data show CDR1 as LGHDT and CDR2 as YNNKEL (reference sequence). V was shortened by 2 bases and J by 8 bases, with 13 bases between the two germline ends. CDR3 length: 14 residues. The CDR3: CASSQSRLGDEQFF. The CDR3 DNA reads TGTGCCAGCAGCCAAAGTAGGCTCGGCGATGAGCAGTTCTTC.

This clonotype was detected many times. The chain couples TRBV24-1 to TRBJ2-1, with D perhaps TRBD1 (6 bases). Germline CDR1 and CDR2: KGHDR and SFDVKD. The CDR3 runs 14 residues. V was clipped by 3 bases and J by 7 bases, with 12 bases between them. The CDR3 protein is CATSDPGQKNEQFF. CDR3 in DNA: TGTGCCACCAGTGATCCCGGACAGAAAAATGAGCAGTTCTTC.

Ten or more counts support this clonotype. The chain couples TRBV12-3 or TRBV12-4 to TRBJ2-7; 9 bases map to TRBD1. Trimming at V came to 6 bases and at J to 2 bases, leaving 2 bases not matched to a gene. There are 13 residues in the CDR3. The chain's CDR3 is CASRGTGTYEQYF. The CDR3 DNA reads TGTGCCAGCAGGGGGACAGGGACCTACGAGCAGTACTTC.